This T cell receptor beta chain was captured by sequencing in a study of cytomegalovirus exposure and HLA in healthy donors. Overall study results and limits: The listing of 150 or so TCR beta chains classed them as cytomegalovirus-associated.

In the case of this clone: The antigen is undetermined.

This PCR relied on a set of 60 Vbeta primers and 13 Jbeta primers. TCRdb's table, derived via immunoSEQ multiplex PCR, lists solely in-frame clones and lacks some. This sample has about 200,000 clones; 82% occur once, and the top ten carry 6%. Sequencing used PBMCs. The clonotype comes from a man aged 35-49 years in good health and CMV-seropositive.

CDR3 amino acids: CASSRDSKGTQYF. In nucleotides, the CDR3 is TGTGCCAGCAGCCGGGACTCGAAAGGGACCCAGTACTTC. This chain links TRBV5-4 with TRBJ2-5, with a weak D call TRBD2 (6 bases). Looked up from germline, CDR1 is SGHNT and CDR2 is YYREEE (reference sequence). V was trimmed by 4 bases and J by 7 bases, leaving 14 bases between them. This CDR3 contains 13 residues.